In this sample, the clone carrying this T cell receptor (beta chain) turned up many times. A single record per CDR3 protein comes from TCRdb applying MiXCR to the RACE reads. The sample includes 300,000 to 450,000 distinct CDR3 sequences, more than 4.5% of them seen just once. This entry belongs to a study of human T cells and chemical hapten exposure. Germline V gene lookup returns CDR1 MDHEN and CDR2 SYDVKM. Trimming took 8 bases from V and 5 from J; bases not matched to a gene: 13. This CDR3 is 15 amino acids long. Time point: pre-sensitization, week 0. Treatment of the sample: therapeutic diphenylcyclopropenone sensitization with weekly scalp DPC.

This clonotype was obtained from a woman in her 50s with alopecia areata. Some clones in this sample may be carry-over from other donors' samples. V is TRBV28 and J is TRBJ2-5; the match to TRBD2 covers 8 bases. Sequencing was performed on whole blood, taken in connection with sensitization to the hapten diphenylcyclopropenone (DPC). The CDR3 DNA reads as TGTGCCAGCGAGAAGACGGGAGGGAGTAGGGAGACCCAGTACTTC. Translated: CASEKTGGSRETQYF.